Below, 18 T cell receptor beta chains from the same sample are listed, as sequenced in a study of T cell changes during pregnancy in multiple sclerosis. Generated by immunoSEQ multiplex PCR, the TCRdb table keeps only in-frame clones and is missing some. The profile shows tens of thousands of clones, 90% of them singletons. The sequencing here drew on peripheral blood, taken in the third trimester of pregnancy. The receptors stem from a female donor in good health, enrolled as a control in a pregnancy study.

This chain links TRBV6-4 with TRBJ2-2; D gene unclear. The CDR3 is 15 residues long. CDR1 and CDR2 (germline): MRHNA, SNTAGT. The germline V and J ends were trimmed by 0 bases and 2 bases, with 7 bases remaining between them. The CDR3 here is CASSDSVLNTGELFF. In nucleotides, the CDR3 is TGTGCCAGCAGTGACTCTGTCTTAAACACCGGGGAGCTGTTTTTT.

The rearrangement uses TRBV18 and TRBJ2-7, with 8 bases that match TRBD2. The V gene's germline CDR1 is KGHSH and CDR2 LQKENI. Losses at the gene ends were 2 bases for V and 2 bases for J; bases not matched to a gene: 5. This CDR3 has 15 residues. CDR3 residues: CASSPGLAGAYEQYF. CDR3 nucleotides: TGTGCCAGCTCACCAGGACTAGCAGGGGCCTACGAGCAGTACTTC.

This sequence joins TRBV10-3 and TRBJ2-1; TRBD2 agrees at 9 bases. The CDR3 covers 15 residues. Germline V gives CDR1 ENHRY, CDR2 SYGVKD. V trimming: 5 bases; J trimming: 6 bases; junction bases outside the gene matches: 8. CDR3 nucleotides: TGTGCCATCAGTCGTCAGCGGGGGGAAGGCAATGAGCAGTTCTTC. Amino acid sequence: CAISRQRGEGNEQFF.

This clone came up once. This chain uses TRBV25-1 with TRBJ1-2; 9 nucleotides agree with TRBD1. Trimming cost V 1 base and J 11 bases; bases outside gene matches: 11. The germline CDR1 and CDR2 sequences are MGHDK and SYGVNS. The length of the CDR3 is 15 residues. The CDR3 reads CASSEFRGQGGDYTF. CDR3 coding DNA: TGTGCCAGCAGTGAATTCAGGGGACAGGGAGGTGATTACACCTTC.

The gene calls are TRBV2 and TRBJ1-1; D might be TRBD1 (6 bases). CDR3 length: 13 amino acids. Germline assignment: CDR1 SNHLY and CDR2 FYNNEI. V lost 1 base to trimming and J lost 5 bases, with 8 bases between them. Written as DNA, the CDR3 is TGTGCCAGCAGTGAAGACAGGGTTACTGAAGCTTTCTTT. Translating gives CASSEDRVTEAFF. Full variable domain (outside the CDR3, taken from reference TRBV2 and TRBJ1-1): EPEVTQTPSHQVTQMGQEVILRCVPISNHLYFYWYRQILGQKVEFLVSFYNNEISEKSEIFDDQFSVERPDGSNFTLKIRSTKLEDSAMYFCASSEDRVTEAFFGQGTRLTVV.

The V gene is TRBV5-1, the J gene TRBJ1-3; D is undetermined. Trimming removed 0 bases at V and 2 bases at J, with 9 bases between. This CDR3 region has 15 residues. CDR1 SGHRS and CDR2 YFSETQ come from the germline V gene. The CDR3: CASSLAGSTGNTIYF. The CDR3 DNA follows: TGCGCCAGCAGCTTGGCGGGGTCCACTGGAAACACCATATATTTT. Based on the CDR3 plus reference TRBV5-1 and TRBJ1-3, the full variable domain is KAGVTQTPRYLIKTRGQQVTLSCSPISGHRSVSWYQQTPGQGLQFLFEYFSETQRNKGNFPGRFSGRQFSNSRSEMNVSTLELGDSALYLCASSLAGSTGNTIYFGEGSWLTVV.

The V gene is TRBV6-6, the J gene TRBJ2-1, with TRBD2 matching 14 bases. CDR1 is MNHNY, CDR2 SVGAGI, per germline (reference sequence). The CDR3 totals 14 residues. V was clipped by 5 bases and J by 8 bases; unmatched bases: 2. This chain's CDR3 is CASSRLAGGYEQFF. CDR3 in DNA: TGTGCCAGCAGTCGACTAGCGGGAGGGTATGAGCAGTTCTTC.

This rearrangement joins TRBV6-4 to TRBJ2-2; 13 bases agree with TRBD2. The germline V gene encodes CDR1 MRHNA and CDR2 SNTAGT. The trim removed 5 bases at V and 6 bases at J, leaving 6 bases unmatched. The CDR3 length is 16 residues. In nucleotides, the CDR3 is TGTGCCAGCAGTCGGACTAGCGGGAGTGGTTCCGGGGAGCTGTTTTTT. Amino acids: CASSRTSGSGSGELFF.

The genes are TRBV29-1 and TRBJ1-5, with TRBD1 identical over 8 bases. This CDR3 is built from 13 residues. Per the germline V gene, CDR1 is SQVTM and CDR2 is ANQGSEA. The V segment lost 4 bases and the J segment 7 bases; nucleotides outside the gene matches: 6. Here the CDR3 DNA reads TGCAGCGTTGCCTGGGCAGGGGGCCAGCCCCAGCATTTT. It translates to CSVAWAGGQPQHF.

The V call is TRBV7-3, the J call TRBJ2-1; 12 nucleotides match TRBD2. The V gene end was trimmed by 5 bases and the J gene end by 4 bases; junction bases not matched to a gene: 3. Germline CDR1 reads SGHTA; CDR2 reads FQGTGA. This CDR3 spans 15 amino acids. The CDR3 loop reads CASSQLAGGYNEQFF. CDR3 coding DNA: TGTGCCAGCAGCCAACTAGCGGGGGGATACAATGAGCAGTTCTTC.

V usage is TRBV9 and J usage is TRBJ2-5, with D unclear. V lost 1 base to trimming and J lost 1 base, with 11 bases between them. Germline V gene data show CDR1 as SGDLS and CDR2 as YYNGEE. The CDR3 covers 15 residues. The CDR3 loop reads CASSVIGLPQETQYF. In DNA form, the CDR3 reads TGTGCCAGCAGCGTAATTGGGCTCCCCCAAGAGACCCAGTACTTC.

This chain uses TRBV19 with TRBJ2-2; 11 bases agree with TRBD2. The CDR3 loop spans 16 amino acids. V shed 2 bases, J shed 6 bases, and the junction held 5 bases outside the gene matches. Germline CDR1 is LNHDA and CDR2 is SQIVND (reference sequence). CDR3: CASSITSGRMAGELFF. The CDR3, as DNA: TGTGCCAGTAGTATAACTAGCGGGAGAATGGCCGGGGAGCTGTTTTTT.

This chain connects TRBV7-2 to TRBJ2-1, with D possibly being TRBD1 (6 bases). Per germline, CDR1 SGHTA and CDR2 FQGNSA. Deletions cut 4 bases from V and 1 base from J, with 23 bases between. This CDR3 is built from 19 residues. The CDR3: CASSSLAMTGLGSYNEQFF. CDR3 DNA sequence: TGTGCCAGCAGCTCCCTGGCGATGACAGGTCTGGGTTCCTACAATGAGCAGTTCTTC.

This clone was seen a single time. The chain carries TRBV7-9 and TRBJ1-4, with 9 bases matching TRBD1. Germline-derived CDR1 and CDR2 are SEHNR and FQNEAQ (reference sequence). The length of the CDR3 is 15 residues. Trimming removed 1 base from V and 12 bases from J; junction bases left unmatched: 9. The CDR3 nucleotides are TGTGCCAGCAGCTTAGGGGGGACAGGGCTGGAGGAACTGTTTTTT. Translated: CASSLGGTGLEELFF.

The rearrangement uses TRBV7-9 and TRBJ2-7; possibly TRBD1 for D (6 bases). Germline loops: CDR1 SEHNR, CDR2 FQNEAQ (reference sequence). The CDR3 length is 16 residues. Trimming pared 5 bases from V and 3 bases from J, leaving 20 bases between. CDR3 in amino acids: CASSHNRQGRFYEQYF. For the CDR3, the DNA is TGTGCCAGCAGCCATAACCGGCAGGGGCGATTCTACGAGCAGTACTTC.

The chain joins TRBV14 to TRBJ1-6; D is possibly TRBD1 (6 bases). With 6 bases removed from V and 4 bases from J, the gap between germline ends came to 10 bases. CDR1 is SGHDN, CDR2 FVKESK, per germline. The CDR3 extends over 14 amino acids. The CDR3 DNA is TGTGCCAGCAGTTCGGGACAATATAATTCACCCCTCCACTTT. Residues: CASSSGQYNSPLHF.

Here the CDR3 DNA reads TGTGCCAGCAGCCCAACCGGGACAGAAGAGACCCAGTACTTC. Translated, it gives CASSPTGTEETQYF. The genes are TRBV9 and TRBJ2-5; 7 bases line up with TRBD1. CDR1 is SGDLS and CDR2 is YYNGEE in the germline V gene. This CDR3 has 14 residues. V lost 4 bases and J lost 3; bases outside the gene matches: 6.

The chain is built from TRBV4-2 and TRBJ2-5, with D hard to call. The V gene's germline CDR1 is LGHNA and CDR2 YNFKEQ. CDR3 length: 11 residues. The V gene lost 4 bases and the J gene lost 5 bases, with 5 bases spanning the gap. The CDR3 nucleotides read TGTGCCAGCAGCCGCGAGGAGACCCAGTACTTC. Its translation is CASSREETQYF.